This T cell receptor (beta chain) was captured in a study of shared clonotypes between healthy human individuals. The overall study: CD4 naive and CD4 memory each took three plates per donor, while CD8 naive took two and CD8 memory one.

Trimming pared 3 bases from V and 0 bases from J, leaving 5 bases between. Germline-derived CDR1 and CDR2 are MDHEN and SYDVKM. This CDR3 spans 13 amino acids. Study-level results: In general, naive subsets displayed greater estimated richness than memory subsets did.

Genomic DNA from each subset was divided evenly over several immunoSEQ plates. Generated by immunoSEQ multiplex PCR, the TCRdb table keeps only in-frame clones and is missing some. The table includes about 1.5 million clones, 95% to 99% detected once. As to this clone: Its cognate antigen is unknown.

The sequenced sample was naive CD4+ T cells sorted from blood. This sample's subset: CD45RA+ positively selected. This TCR was recovered from a young man in good health. The gene calls are TRBV28 and TRBJ2-5, with D unclear. CDR3: CASSLQYQETQYF. The CDR3 nucleotides read TGTGCCAGCAGTTTGCAGTACCAAGAGACCCAGTACTTC.